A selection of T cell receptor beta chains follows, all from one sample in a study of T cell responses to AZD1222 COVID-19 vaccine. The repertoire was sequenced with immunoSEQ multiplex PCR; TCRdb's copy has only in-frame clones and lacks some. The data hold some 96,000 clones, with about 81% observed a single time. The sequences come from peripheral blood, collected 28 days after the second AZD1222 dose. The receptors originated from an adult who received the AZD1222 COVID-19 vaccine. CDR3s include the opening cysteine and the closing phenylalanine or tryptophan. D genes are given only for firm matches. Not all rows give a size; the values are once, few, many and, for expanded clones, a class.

CDR3 protein: CASSLAGFTDTQYF
CDR3 DNA: TGTGCCAGCAGCTTAGCCGGGTTCACAGATACGCAGTATTTT
D gene: -
V gene: TRBV7-2
J gene: TRBJ2-3
clone size: -

CDR3 protein: CASSDRNRAQPQHF
CDR3 DNA: TGTGCCAGCAGTGATAGAAACAGGGCTCAGCCCCAGCATTTT
D gene: -
V gene: TRBV2
J gene: TRBJ1-5
clone size: -

CDR3 protein: CASSFSTGTTNEKLFF
CDR3 DNA: TGTGCCAGCTCATTTTCGACAGGAACAACTAATGAAAAACTGTTTTTT
D gene: -
V gene: TRBV18
J gene: TRBJ1-4
clone size: few

CDR3 protein: CSVTGEWYEQYF
CDR3 DNA: TGCAGCGTAACAGGGGAATGGTACGAGCAGTACTTC
D gene: TRBD1
V gene: TRBV29-1
J gene: TRBJ2-7
clone size: -

CDR3 protein: CASSPRQEAFF
CDR3 DNA: TGTGCCAGCAGCCCCCGGCAAGAAGCTTTCTTT
D gene: -
V gene: TRBV7-9
J gene: TRBJ1-1
clone size: -

CDR3 protein: CASRKQGISNQPQHF
CDR3 DNA: TGTGCCAGCAGAAAACAGGGGATAAGCAATCAGCCCCAGCATTTT
D gene: TRBD1
V gene: TRBV2
J gene: TRBJ1-5
clone size: -

CDR3 protein: CASRGQASSGANVLTF
CDR3 DNA: TGTGCCAGTCGGGGACAGGCGTCCTCTGGGGCCAACGTCCTGACTTTC
D gene: TRBD1
V gene: TRBV18
J gene: TRBJ2-6
clone size: -

CDR3 protein: CASSKSGALNEKLFF
CDR3 DNA: TGTGCCAGCAGCAAAAGTGGGGCCTTAAATGAAAAACTGTTTTTT
D gene: -
V gene: TRBV21-1
J gene: TRBJ1-4
clone size: few

CDR3 protein: CASSVGSEQYF
CDR3 DNA: TGTGCCAGCAGTGTGGGATCAGAGCAGTACTTC
D gene: -
V gene: TRBV2
J gene: TRBJ2-7
clone size: once

CDR3 protein: CASSHGSGTSEFF
CDR3 DNA: TGTGCCAGCAGCCATGGATCGGGGACTAGCGAGTTCTTC
D gene: TRBD2
V gene: TRBV3-1/TRBV3-2
J gene: TRBJ2-1
clone size: -

CDR3 protein: CSATMNYEQYF
CDR3 DNA: TGCAGTGCTACGATGAACTACGAGCAGTACTTC
D gene: -
V gene: TRBV20-1
J gene: TRBJ2-7
clone size: -

CDR3 protein: CASGLSQGGAGKGEQYF
CDR3 DNA: TGTGCTAGTGGTTTGTCCCAGGGAGGAGCGGGTAAGGGGGAGCAGTACTTC
D gene: -
V gene: TRBV12-5
J gene: TRBJ2-7
clone size: -

CDR3 protein: CSASMVSGQYF
CDR3 DNA: TGCAGTGCTTCGATGGTGAGTGGGCAGTATTTT
D gene: -
V gene: TRBV20-1
J gene: TRBJ2-3
clone size: -

CDR3 protein: CASSLAGGNEQFF
CDR3 DNA: TGTGCCAGCAGCTTAGCGGGGGGCAATGAGCAGTTCTTC
D gene: -
V gene: TRBV7-2
J gene: TRBJ2-1
clone size: -

CDR3 protein: CATSSELNQPQHF
CDR3 DNA: TGTGCCACCAGCAGCGAACTTAATCAGCCCCAGCATTTT
D gene: -
V gene: TRBV15
J gene: TRBJ1-5
clone size: -

CDR3 protein: CASSLRGPGYEQYF
CDR3 DNA: TGTGCCAGCAGCCTCAGGGGGCCAGGGTACGAGCAGTACTTC
D gene: TRBD1
V gene: TRBV28
J gene: TRBJ2-7
clone size: -

CDR3 protein: CASGQGNTGELFF
CDR3 DNA: TGCGCCAGCGGACAGGGGAATACCGGGGAGCTGTTTTTT
D gene: TRBD1
V gene: TRBV5-1
J gene: TRBJ2-2
clone size: -

CDR3 protein: CASSPMINTEAFF
CDR3 DNA: TGTGCCAGCAGCCCAATGATAAACACTGAAGCTTTCTTT
D gene: -
V gene: TRBV7-3
J gene: TRBJ1-1
clone size: -

CDR3 protein: CASTETGGKTEAFF
CDR3 DNA: TGTGCCAGCACCGAGACAGGGGGAAAGACTGAAGCTTTCTTT
D gene: TRBD1
V gene: TRBV27
J gene: TRBJ1-1
clone size: -

CDR3 protein: CASSEALAGGNEQFF
CDR3 DNA: TGTGCCAGCAGTGAAGCGCTGGCGGGGGGGAATGAGCAGTTCTTC
D gene: TRBD2
V gene: TRBV6-1
J gene: TRBJ2-1
clone size: -

CDR3 protein: CASSSQVGSSYNEQFF
CDR3 DNA: TGTGCCAGCAGCTCTCAGGTGGGGAGCTCCTACAATGAGCAGTTCTTC
D gene: -
V gene: TRBV7-9
J gene: TRBJ2-1
clone size: -

CDR3 protein: CASSQGPDRVTYEQYF
CDR3 DNA: TGCGCCAGCAGCCAAGGTCCCGACAGGGTGACCTACGAGCAGTACTTC
D gene: TRBD1
V gene: TRBV4-1
J gene: TRBJ2-7
clone size: -

CDR3 protein: CATNHPTGQYF
CDR3 DNA: TGTGCCACCAACCACCCGACCGGGCAGTACTTC
D gene: -
V gene: TRBV24-1
J gene: TRBJ2-7
clone size: -

CDR3 protein: CAISDSNSPLHF
CDR3 DNA: TGTGCCATCAGTGACTCTAATTCACCCCTCCACTTT
D gene: -
V gene: TRBV10-3
J gene: TRBJ1-6
clone size: few

CDR3 protein: CATWDRGNTEAFF
CDR3 DNA: TGTGCCACATGGGACAGGGGGAACACTGAAGCTTTCTTT
D gene: TRBD1
V gene: TRBV10-3
J gene: TRBJ1-1
clone size: -

CDR3 protein: CASSDPGQGSHGYTF
CDR3 DNA: TGCGCCAGCAGTGATCCGGGACAGGGAAGTCATGGCTACACCTTC
D gene: TRBD1
V gene: TRBV10-2
J gene: TRBJ1-2
clone size: -

CDR3 protein: CASSGGQGPYGYTF
CDR3 DNA: TGTGCCAGCAGTGGGGGCCAGGGCCCCTATGGCTACACCTTC
D gene: -
V gene: TRBV2
J gene: TRBJ1-2
clone size: -

CDR3 protein: CASNVDPGSGYGYTF
CDR3 DNA: TGTGCCAGCAACGTTGACCCCGGGTCAGGGTATGGCTACACCTTC
D gene: -
V gene: TRBV9
J gene: TRBJ1-2
clone size: -

CDR3 protein: CASSVAYTGELFF
CDR3 DNA: TGTGCCAGCAGCGTAGCTTACACCGGGGAGCTGTTTTTT
D gene: -
V gene: TRBV9
J gene: TRBJ2-2
clone size: -

CDR3 protein: CASISARGATNTEAFF
CDR3 DNA: TGTGCCAGCATAAGTGCGAGGGGGGCGACGAACACTGAAGCTTTCTTT
D gene: -
V gene: TRBV27
J gene: TRBJ1-1
clone size: once

CDR3 protein: CASSFLPLGSVYEQYF
CDR3 DNA: TGTGCCAGCAGCTTTCTTCCCCTCGGGTCCGTTTACGAGCAGTACTTC
D gene: -
V gene: TRBV7-2
J gene: TRBJ2-7
clone size: -

CDR3 protein: CASSFRGFYEQYF
CDR3 DNA: TGTGCCAGCAGTTTTAGGGGGTTCTACGAGCAGTACTTC
D gene: -
V gene: TRBV12-3/TRBV12-4
J gene: TRBJ2-7
clone size: -

CDR3 protein: CASSEAGTGDEKLFF
CDR3 DNA: TGTGCCAGCAGTGAGGCCGGGACAGGGGATGAAAAACTGTTTTTT
D gene: TRBD1
V gene: TRBV6-1
J gene: TRBJ1-4
clone size: -

CDR3 protein: CASGTLGETQYF
CDR3 DNA: TGTGCCAGCGGGACTTTAGGAGAGACCCAGTACTTC
D gene: -
V gene: TRBV19
J gene: TRBJ2-5
clone size: -

CDR3 protein: CASSVGQGNNEQFF
CDR3 DNA: TGTGCCAGCAGCGTGGGACAGGGCAACAATGAGCAGTTCTTC
D gene: TRBD1
V gene: TRBV9
J gene: TRBJ2-1
clone size: -

CDR3 protein: CASSSRTVGYTF
CDR3 DNA: TGTGCCAGCAGCTCACGGACAGTCGGCTACACCTTC
D gene: -
V gene: TRBV3-1/TRBV3-2
J gene: TRBJ1-2
clone size: -

CDR3 protein: CSASKQGYGYTF
CDR3 DNA: TGCAGTGCTAGTAAACAGGGCTATGGCTACACCTTC
D gene: -
V gene: TRBV20-1
J gene: TRBJ1-2
clone size: -

CDR3 protein: CASKGGADEQYF
CDR3 DNA: TGTGCCAGCAAGGGGGGAGCCGACGAGCAGTACTTC
D gene: -
V gene: TRBV11-3
J gene: TRBJ2-7
clone size: -

CDR3 protein: CASSLGAGSGNTIYF
CDR3 DNA: TGTGCCAGCAGCTTGGGGGCTGGATCTGGAAACACCATATATTTT
D gene: -
V gene: TRBV5-4
J gene: TRBJ1-3
clone size: -

CDR3 protein: CASSLGLAGTYEQYF
CDR3 DNA: TGTGCCAGCAGCTTAGGACTAGCTGGGACCTACGAGCAGTACTTC
D gene: -
V gene: TRBV13
J gene: TRBJ2-7
clone size: -

CDR3 protein: CASSFQINGELFF
CDR3 DNA: TGTGCCAGCAGTTTTCAAATCAACGGGGAGCTGTTTTTT
D gene: -
V gene: TRBV12-3/TRBV12-4
J gene: TRBJ2-2
clone size: few

CDR3 protein: CASSKAGPLGTQYF
CDR3 DNA: TGTGCCAGCAGCAAGGCCGGTCCCCTGGGGACCCAGTACTTC
D gene: -
V gene: TRBV21-1
J gene: TRBJ2-5
clone size: -

CDR3 protein: CATWEGEETQYF
CDR3 DNA: TGTGCCACCTGGGAGGGCGAAGAGACCCAGTACTTC
D gene: TRBD2
V gene: TRBV10-3
J gene: TRBJ2-5
clone size: -

CDR3 protein: CASSQRGTGFEKLFF
CDR3 DNA: TGTGCCAGCAGCCAGCGAGGGACAGGGTTTGAAAAACTGTTTTTT
D gene: TRBD1
V gene: TRBV3-1/TRBV3-2
J gene: TRBJ1-4
clone size: -

CDR3 protein: CASSPDPGSTEAFF
CDR3 DNA: TGTGCCAGCAGCCCCGACCCGGGGTCCACTGAAGCTTTCTTT
D gene: -
V gene: TRBV9
J gene: TRBJ1-1
clone size: -

CDR3 protein: CASSYSTGDQPQHF
CDR3 DNA: TGTGCCAGCAGTTACTCGACAGGGGATCAGCCCCAGCATTTT
D gene: TRBD1
V gene: TRBV6-5
J gene: TRBJ1-5
clone size: -

CDR3 protein: CASSLGYTQYF
CDR3 DNA: TGTGCCAGCAGTTTAGGGTATACGCAGTATTTT
D gene: -
V gene: TRBV12-3/TRBV12-4
J gene: TRBJ2-3
clone size: once

CDR3 protein: CASSLAPGAADTQYF
CDR3 DNA: TGTGCCAGCAGCTTAGCCCCGGGGGCCGCAGATACGCAGTATTTT
D gene: -
V gene: TRBV7-9
J gene: TRBJ2-3
clone size: -

CDR3 protein: CASRTAGSHTDTQYF
CDR3 DNA: TGTGCCAGCAGAACAGCGGGAAGCCACACAGATACGCAGTATTTT
D gene: TRBD2
V gene: TRBV6-5
J gene: TRBJ2-3
clone size: -

CDR3 protein: CASSLDRGASYEQYF
CDR3 DNA: TGTGCCAGCAGCTTAGACAGGGGGGCCTCCTACGAGCAGTACTTC
D gene: TRBD1
V gene: TRBV7-9
J gene: TRBJ2-7
clone size: once

CDR3 protein: CASTTRGQVYEQYF
CDR3 DNA: TGTGCCAGCACCACCCGGGGACAGGTCTACGAGCAGTACTTC
D gene: TRBD1
V gene: TRBV6-6
J gene: TRBJ2-7
clone size: once

CDR3 protein: CSVGTGDDQPQHF
CDR3 DNA: TGCAGCGTGGGGACAGGGGATGATCAGCCCCAGCATTTT
D gene: TRBD1
V gene: TRBV29-1
J gene: TRBJ1-5
clone size: few

CDR3 protein: CASRNEGRPGELFF
CDR3 DNA: TGTGCCAGTAGGAACGAGGGGAGGCCCGGGGAGCTGTTTTTT
D gene: -
V gene: TRBV19
J gene: TRBJ2-2
clone size: -

CDR3 protein: CASSYGGATGNTIYF
CDR3 DNA: TGTGCCAGCAGTTACGGGGGGGCAACTGGAAACACCATATATTTT
D gene: -
V gene: TRBV6-5
J gene: TRBJ1-3
clone size: -